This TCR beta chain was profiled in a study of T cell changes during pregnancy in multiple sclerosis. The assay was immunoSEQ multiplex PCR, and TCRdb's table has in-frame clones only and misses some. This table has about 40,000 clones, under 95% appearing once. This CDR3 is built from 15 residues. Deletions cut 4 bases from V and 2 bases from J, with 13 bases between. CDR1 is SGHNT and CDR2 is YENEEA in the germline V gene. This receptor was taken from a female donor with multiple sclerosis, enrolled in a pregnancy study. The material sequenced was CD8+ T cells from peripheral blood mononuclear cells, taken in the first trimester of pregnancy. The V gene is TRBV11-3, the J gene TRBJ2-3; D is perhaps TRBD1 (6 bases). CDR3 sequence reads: CASSSRQDPTDTQYF. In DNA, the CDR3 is TGTGCCAGCAGCTCCCGACAGGATCCCACAGATACGCAGTATTTT.